This is a list of T cell receptor beta chains from one sample in a study of blood T cell repertoires in COVID-19. Data came from immunoSEQ multiplex PCR; TCRdb stores just in-frame clones and leaves some out. The profile shows about 55,000 clones, more than 80% of them singletons. Sequencing input: peripheral blood. These receptors were collected from a human donor with active COVID-19. The donor label of this sample is uncertain. The CDR3 runs from the conserved cysteine through the conserved F or W. The order of the fields is D gene, V gene, J gene, clone size, CDR3 DNA, CDR3 protein. A D gene is named only where the DNA matches it firmly. Part of the rows lack a size; the others show once, few, many or a class for expanded clones.

D gene: TRBD1
V gene: TRBV4-3
J gene: TRBJ2-5
clone size: .
CDR3 DNA: TGCGCCAGCAGCCAAACGACAGGGAAGGGCGAGACCCAGTACTTC
CDR3 protein: CASSQTTGKGETQYF

D gene: TRBD1
V gene: TRBV18
J gene: TRBJ2-2
clone size: .
CDR3 DNA: TGTGCCAGCTCATTTCGACAGGGGCAAAACACCGGGGAGCTGTTTTTT
CDR3 protein: CASSFRQGQNTGELFF

D gene: .
V gene: TRBV9
J gene: TRBJ2-7
clone size: .
CDR3 DNA: TGTGCCAGCAGCGTAGCCTCAGGCACCTACGAGCAGTACTTC
CDR3 protein: CASSVASGTYEQYF

D gene: TRBD1
V gene: TRBV28
J gene: TRBJ2-3
clone size: .
CDR3 DNA: TGTGCCAGCAGCGGGACAGGGTTCGGCACAGATACGCAGTATTTT
CDR3 protein: CASSGTGFGTDTQYF

D gene: .
V gene: TRBV18
J gene: TRBJ2-5
clone size: .
CDR3 DNA: TGTGCCAGCTCGCAAGGGCTACAGGGTGCACAAGAGACCCAGTACTTC
CDR3 protein: CASSQGLQGAQETQYF

D gene: .
V gene: TRBV20-1
J gene: TRBJ1-2
clone size: few
CDR3 DNA: TGCAGTGCTAGAGGCGGCTATGGCTACACCTTC
CDR3 protein: CSARGGYGYTF

D gene: TRBD1
V gene: TRBV4-3
J gene: TRBJ1-5
clone size: .
CDR3 DNA: TGCGCCAGCAGCCAGGACAGGGGTCAGCCCCAGCATTTT
CDR3 protein: CASSQDRGQPQHF

D gene: .
V gene: TRBV2
J gene: TRBJ1-2
clone size: .
CDR3 DNA: TGTGCCAGCAGTGAGGAGTTTTCCTATGGAGGGGACACCTTC
CDR3 protein: CASSEEFSYGGDTF

D gene: .
V gene: TRBV12-3/TRBV12-4
J gene: TRBJ2-1
clone size: .
CDR3 DNA: TGTGCCAGCAGGGGTCGGGGGAAAGAGCAGTTCTTC
CDR3 protein: CASRGRGKEQFF

D gene: .
V gene: TRBV19
J gene: TRBJ2-3
clone size: .
CDR3 DNA: TGTGCCAGTAGTATTTGGCTCGAAGATACGCAGTATTTT
CDR3 protein: CASSIWLEDTQYF

D gene: .
V gene: TRBV6-2/TRBV6-3
J gene: TRBJ1-2
clone size: once
CDR3 DNA: TGTGCCAGCAGTTACTCTTGGGCAGGGAACATTGGAGGCTACACCTTC
CDR3 protein: CASSYSWAGNIGGYTF

D gene: TRBD1
V gene: TRBV7-9
J gene: TRBJ2-2
clone size: .
CDR3 DNA: TGTGCCAGCAGCTGGACCGGGACAGGGGCCGGGGAGCTGTTTTTT
CDR3 protein: CASSWTGTGAGELFF

D gene: TRBD1
V gene: TRBV6-6
J gene: TRBJ1-5
clone size: .
CDR3 DNA: TGTGCCAGCACCCGGGACAGGTCGAGCAATCAGCCCCAGCATTTT
CDR3 protein: CASTRDRSSNQPQHF

D gene: TRBD2
V gene: TRBV5-6
J gene: TRBJ2-1
clone size: .
CDR3 DNA: TGTGCCAGCAGCTTGGGTGCTAGCGGGAGTATCCTACACAATGAGCAGTTCTTC
CDR3 protein: CASSLGASGSILHNEQFF

D gene: .
V gene: TRBV19
J gene: TRBJ2-3
clone size: .
CDR3 DNA: TGTGCCAGTAGTTCACAGGGACGAACAGCGAGCACAGATACGCAGTATTTT
CDR3 protein: CASSSQGRTASTDTQYF

D gene: TRBD2
V gene: TRBV2
J gene: TRBJ2-7
clone size: .
CDR3 DNA: TGTGCCAGCAGTGGTAGCGGGCGGGAGCAGTACTTC
CDR3 protein: CASSGSGREQYF

D gene: .
V gene: TRBV20-1
J gene: TRBJ2-3
clone size: .
CDR3 DNA: TGCAGTGCTAGTGTCATCGACTTGATCACAGATACGCAGTATTTT
CDR3 protein: CSASVIDLITDTQYF

D gene: .
V gene: TRBV7-2
J gene: TRBJ2-2
clone size: .
CDR3 DNA: TGTGCCAGCAGCCCAACGGGCACCGGGGAGCTGTTTTTT
CDR3 protein: CASSPTGTGELFF

D gene: .
V gene: TRBV19
J gene: TRBJ1-5
clone size: .
CDR3 DNA: TGTGCCAGTAGTATAGAGGGCAGCCTCAATCAGCCCCAGCATTTT
CDR3 protein: CASSIEGSLNQPQHF

D gene: .
V gene: TRBV5-1
J gene: TRBJ1-1
clone size: .
CDR3 DNA: TGCGCCAGCAGCTCGGGGAGCGTAAGGGACACTGAAGCTTTCTTT
CDR3 protein: CASSSGSVRDTEAFF

D gene: .
V gene: TRBV5-8
J gene: TRBJ1-1
clone size: .
CDR3 DNA: TGTGCCAGCAGCCTCGACCCGGGAACCGGGCCAGACACTGAAGCTTTCTTT
CDR3 protein: CASSLDPGTGPDTEAFF